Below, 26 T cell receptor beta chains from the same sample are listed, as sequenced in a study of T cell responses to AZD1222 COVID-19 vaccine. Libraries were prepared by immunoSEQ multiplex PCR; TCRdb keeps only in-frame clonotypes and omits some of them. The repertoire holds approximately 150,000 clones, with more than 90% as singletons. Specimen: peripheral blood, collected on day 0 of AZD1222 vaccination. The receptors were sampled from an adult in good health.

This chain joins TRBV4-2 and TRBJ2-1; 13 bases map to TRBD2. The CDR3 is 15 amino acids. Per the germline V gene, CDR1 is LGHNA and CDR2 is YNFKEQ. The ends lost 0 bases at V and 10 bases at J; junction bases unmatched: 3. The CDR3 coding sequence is TGTGCCAGCAGCCAAGATCGACTAGCGGGAGGCGAGCAGTTCTTC. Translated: CASSQDRLAGGEQFF.

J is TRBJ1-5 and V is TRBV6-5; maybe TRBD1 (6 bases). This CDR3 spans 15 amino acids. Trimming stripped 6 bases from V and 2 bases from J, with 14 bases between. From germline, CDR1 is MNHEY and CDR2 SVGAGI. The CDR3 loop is CASRPTGTGNQPQHF. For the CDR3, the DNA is TGTGCCAGCAGACCAACAGGGACTGGCAATCAGCCCCAGCATTTT.

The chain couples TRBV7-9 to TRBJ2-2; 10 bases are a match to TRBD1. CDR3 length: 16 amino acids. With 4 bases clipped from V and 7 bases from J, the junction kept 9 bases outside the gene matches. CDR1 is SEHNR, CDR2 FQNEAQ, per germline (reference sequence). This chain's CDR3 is CASSSRQGAVYGELFF. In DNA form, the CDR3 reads TGTGCCAGCAGCTCTAGACAGGGGGCAGTCTACGGGGAGCTGTTTTTT.

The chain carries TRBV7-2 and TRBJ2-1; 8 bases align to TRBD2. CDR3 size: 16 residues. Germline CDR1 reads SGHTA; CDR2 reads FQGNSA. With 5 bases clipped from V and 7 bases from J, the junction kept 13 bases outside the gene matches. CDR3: CASSPRGAGVKNEQFF. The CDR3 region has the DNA TGTGCCAGCAGCCCTAGGGGAGCGGGAGTTAAGAATGAGCAGTTCTTC.

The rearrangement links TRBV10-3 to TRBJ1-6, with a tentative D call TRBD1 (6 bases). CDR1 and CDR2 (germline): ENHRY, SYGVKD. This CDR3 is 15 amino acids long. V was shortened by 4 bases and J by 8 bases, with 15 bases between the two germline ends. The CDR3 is CAISVQQGLDSPLHF. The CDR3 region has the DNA TGTGCCATCAGTGTACAGCAGGGGCTGGATTCACCCCTCCACTTT.

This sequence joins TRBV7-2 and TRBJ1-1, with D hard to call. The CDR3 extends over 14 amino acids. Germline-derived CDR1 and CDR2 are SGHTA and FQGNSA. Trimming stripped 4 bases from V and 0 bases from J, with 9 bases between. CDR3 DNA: TGTGCCAGCAGCTCAGCACTCATGAACACTGAAGCTTTCTTT. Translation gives CASSSALMNTEAFF.

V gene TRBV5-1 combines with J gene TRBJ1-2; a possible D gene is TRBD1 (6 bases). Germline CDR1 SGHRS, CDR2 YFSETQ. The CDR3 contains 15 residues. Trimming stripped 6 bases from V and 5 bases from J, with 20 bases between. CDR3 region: CASTKGDTDSYGYTF. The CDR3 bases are TGCGCCAGCACCAAGGGGGACACCGATTCTTATGGCTACACCTTC.

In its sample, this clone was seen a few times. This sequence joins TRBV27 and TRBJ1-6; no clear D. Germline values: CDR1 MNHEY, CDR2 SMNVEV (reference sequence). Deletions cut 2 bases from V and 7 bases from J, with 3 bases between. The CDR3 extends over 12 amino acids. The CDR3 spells CASSLLNSPLHF. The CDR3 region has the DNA TGTGCCAGCAGTTTACTCAATTCACCCCTCCACTTT.

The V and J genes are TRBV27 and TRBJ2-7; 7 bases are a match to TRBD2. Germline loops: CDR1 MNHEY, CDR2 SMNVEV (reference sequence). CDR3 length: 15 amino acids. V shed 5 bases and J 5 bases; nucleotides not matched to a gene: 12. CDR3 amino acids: CASSPWTRPGHEQYF. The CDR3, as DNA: TGTGCCAGCAGTCCCTGGACTAGACCCGGTCACGAGCAGTACTTC.

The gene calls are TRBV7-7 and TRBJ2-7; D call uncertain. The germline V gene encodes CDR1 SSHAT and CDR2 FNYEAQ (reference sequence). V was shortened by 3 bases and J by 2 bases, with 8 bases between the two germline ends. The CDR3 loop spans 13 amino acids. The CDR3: CASSFPIPYEQYF. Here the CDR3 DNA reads TGTGCCAGCAGCTTTCCCATCCCCTACGAGCAGTACTTC.

CDR3 loop: CASSGPPSGRARPDTQYF. The DNA for the CDR3 is TGCGCCAGCAGTGGGCCTCCTAGCGGGAGGGCCAGGCCAGATACGCAGTATTTT. The chain couples TRBV10-2 to TRBJ2-3, with 12 bases lining up with TRBD2. Trimming took 4 bases from V and 4 from J; bases not matched to a gene: 12. CDR3 length: 18 residues. The germline gives CDR1 WSHSY, CDR2 SAAADI.

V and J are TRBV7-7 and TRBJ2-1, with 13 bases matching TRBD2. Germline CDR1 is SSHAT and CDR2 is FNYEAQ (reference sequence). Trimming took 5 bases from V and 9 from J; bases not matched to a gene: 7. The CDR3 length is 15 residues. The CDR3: CASSPGLAGEVEQFF. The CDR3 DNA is TGTGCCAGCAGCCCCGGACTAGCGGGAGAGGTTGAGCAGTTCTTC. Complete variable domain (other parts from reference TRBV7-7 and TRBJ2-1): GAGVSQSPRYKVTKRGQDVTLRCDPISSHATLYWYQQALGQGPEFLTYFNYEAQPDKSGLPSDRFSAERPEGSISTLTIQRTEQRDSAMYRCASSPGLAGEVEQFFGPGTRLTVL.

The CDR3 region has the DNA TGTGCCAGTAGGTCCTTTGGGCGTGCAGTATACCGAGAAAAACTGTTTTTT. Translation gives CASRSFGRAVYREKLFF. This chain connects TRBV19 to TRBJ1-4; D unresolved. Trimming left V 6 bases short and J 8 bases short, with 25 bases between. The CDR3 has 17 residues. Germline V gives CDR1 LNHDA, CDR2 SQIVND (reference sequence).

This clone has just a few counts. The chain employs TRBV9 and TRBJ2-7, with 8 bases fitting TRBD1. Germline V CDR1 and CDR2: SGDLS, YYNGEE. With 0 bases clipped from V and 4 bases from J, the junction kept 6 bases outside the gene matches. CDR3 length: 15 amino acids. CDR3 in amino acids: CASSVVGQERYEQYF. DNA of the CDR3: TGTGCCAGCAGCGTAGTGGGACAGGAAAGGTACGAGCAGTACTTC. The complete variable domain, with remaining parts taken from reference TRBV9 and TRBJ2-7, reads DSGVTQTPKHLITATGQRVTLRCSPRSGDLSVYWYQQSLDQGLQFLIQYYNGEERAKGNILERFSAQQFPDLHSELNLSSLELGDSALYFCASSVVGQERYEQYFGPGTRLTVT.

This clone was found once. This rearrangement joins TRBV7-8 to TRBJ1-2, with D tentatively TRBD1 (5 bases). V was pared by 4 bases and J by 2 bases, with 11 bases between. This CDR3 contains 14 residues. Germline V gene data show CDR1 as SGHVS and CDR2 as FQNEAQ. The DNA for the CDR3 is TGTGCCAGCAGCTCCCGGGAGGGGAACTATGGCTACACCTTC. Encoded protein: CASSSREGNYGYTF. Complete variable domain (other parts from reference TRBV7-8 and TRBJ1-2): GAGVSQSPRYKVAKRGQDVALRCDPISGHVSLFWYQQALGQGPEFLTYFQNEAQLDKSGLPSDRFFAERPEGSVSTLKIQRTQQEDSAVYLCASSSREGNYGYTFGSGTRLTVV.

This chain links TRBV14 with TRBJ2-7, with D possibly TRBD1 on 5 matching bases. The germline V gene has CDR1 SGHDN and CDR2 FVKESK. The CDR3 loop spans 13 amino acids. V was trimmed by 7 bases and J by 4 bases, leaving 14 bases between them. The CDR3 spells CASNSAGIYEQYF. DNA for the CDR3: TGTGCCAGCAATTCGGCAGGGATTTACGAGCAGTACTTC.

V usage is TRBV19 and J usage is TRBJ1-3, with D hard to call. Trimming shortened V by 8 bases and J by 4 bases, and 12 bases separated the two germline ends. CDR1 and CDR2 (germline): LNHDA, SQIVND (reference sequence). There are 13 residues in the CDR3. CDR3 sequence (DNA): TGTGCCAGTCAAGAGGTAATCGGAAACACCATATATTTT. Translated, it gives CASQEVIGNTIYF.

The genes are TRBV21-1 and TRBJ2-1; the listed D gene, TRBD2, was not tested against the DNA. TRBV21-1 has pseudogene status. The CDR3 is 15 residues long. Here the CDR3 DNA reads TGTGCCAGGACTAGCGGGAGTCGGTTTGTGGGTGAGCAGTTCTTC. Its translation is CARTSGSRFVGEQFF.

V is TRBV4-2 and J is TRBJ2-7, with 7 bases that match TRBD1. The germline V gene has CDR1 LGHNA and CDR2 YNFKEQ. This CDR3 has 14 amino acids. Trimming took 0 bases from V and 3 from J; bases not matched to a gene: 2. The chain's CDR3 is CASSQDRDSYEQYF. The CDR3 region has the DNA TGTGCCAGCAGCCAAGATCGGGACAGCTACGAGCAGTACTTC.

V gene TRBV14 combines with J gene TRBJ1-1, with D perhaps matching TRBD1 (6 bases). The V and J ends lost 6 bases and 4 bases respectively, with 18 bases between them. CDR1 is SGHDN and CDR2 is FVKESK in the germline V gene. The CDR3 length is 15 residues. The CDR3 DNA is TGTGCCAGCAGTCGTCAAGGGGGTGAGGGCACTGAAGCTTTCTTT. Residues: CASSRQGGEGTEAFF.

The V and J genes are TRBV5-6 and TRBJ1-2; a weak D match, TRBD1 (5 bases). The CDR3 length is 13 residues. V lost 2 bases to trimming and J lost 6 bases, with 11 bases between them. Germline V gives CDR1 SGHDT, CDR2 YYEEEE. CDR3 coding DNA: TGTGCCAGCAGCTTACGACAGTGGGATGGCTACACCTTC. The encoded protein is CASSLRQWDGYTF.

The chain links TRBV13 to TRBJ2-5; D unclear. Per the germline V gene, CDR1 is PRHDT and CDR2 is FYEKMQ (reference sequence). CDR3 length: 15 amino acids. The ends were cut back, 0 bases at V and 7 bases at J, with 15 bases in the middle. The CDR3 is CASSLGRLPFSTQYF. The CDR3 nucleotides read TGTGCCAGCAGCTTAGGGAGACTGCCGTTCTCGACCCAGTACTTC.

In DNA, the CDR3 is TGTGCCAGCAGCTCTGACAGGCGCGCTGAAGCTTTCTTT. Its protein product is CASSSDRRAEAFF. The chain joins TRBV6-5 to TRBJ1-1, with a weak D call TRBD1 (6 bases). Germline assignment: CDR1 MNHEY and CDR2 SVGAGI. Trimming left V 6 bases short and J 6 bases short, with 14 bases between. The CDR3 loop spans 13 amino acids.

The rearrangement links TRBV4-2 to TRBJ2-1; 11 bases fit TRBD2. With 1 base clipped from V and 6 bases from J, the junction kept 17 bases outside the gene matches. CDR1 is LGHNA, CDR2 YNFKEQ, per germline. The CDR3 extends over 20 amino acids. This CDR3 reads CASSQVGGEMTSGIINEQFF. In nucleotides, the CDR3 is TGTGCCAGCAGCCAAGTGGGGGGGGAAATGACTAGCGGGATTATCAATGAGCAGTTCTTC.

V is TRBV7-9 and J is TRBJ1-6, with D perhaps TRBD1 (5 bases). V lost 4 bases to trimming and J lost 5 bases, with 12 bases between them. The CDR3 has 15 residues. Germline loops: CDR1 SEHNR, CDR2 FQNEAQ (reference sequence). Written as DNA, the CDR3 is TGTGCCAGCAGCTCCCCGGGACGGAATAATTCACCCCTCCACTTT. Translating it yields CASSSPGRNNSPLHF.

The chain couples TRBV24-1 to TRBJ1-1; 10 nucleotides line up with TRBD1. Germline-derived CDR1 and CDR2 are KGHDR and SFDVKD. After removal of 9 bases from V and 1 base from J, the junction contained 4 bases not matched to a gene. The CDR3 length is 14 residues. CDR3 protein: CATGTGVGNTEAFF. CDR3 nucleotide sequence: TGTGCCACCGGGACAGGGGTAGGGAACACTGAAGCTTTCTTT.